The present T cell receptor beta chain was sequenced within a study of cytomegalovirus exposure and HLA in healthy donors. PCR employed 60 Vbeta and 13 Jbeta primers. Assay: immunoSEQ multiplex PCR; the TCRdb copy retains only in-frame clones and omits some. Among around 110,000 clones listed, about 74% were seen once. The CDR3 contains 15 residues. Trimming cost V 1 base and J 2 bases; bases outside gene matches: 6. Germline V gene lookup returns CDR1 SGDLS and CDR2 YYNGEE. In this sample, this clone turned up a few times. The sequencing sample was made of PBMCs. V gene TRBV9 combines with J gene TRBJ2-7, with 7 bases aligning to TRBD1. This TCR came from a woman in her 40s in good health and CMV-seropositive. The DNA for the CDR3 is TGTGCCAGCAGCGTATCCGGGACAGAGACCTACGAGCAGTACTTC. Its protein is CASSVSGTETYEQYF. Complete variable domain (other parts from reference TRBV9 and TRBJ2-7): DSGVTQTPKHLITATGQRVTLRCSPRSGDLSVYWYQQSLDQGLQFLIQYYNGEERAKGNILERFSAQQFPDLHSELNLSSLELGDSALYFCASSVSGTETYEQYFGPGTRLTVT.